The rows below give T cell receptor beta chains drawn from one sample of a study of blood T cell repertoires in COVID-19. Only in-frame clones appear in the TCRdb table, and some are missing; sequencing was by immunoSEQ multiplex PCR. The data hold 200,000 or so clones, with about 86% observed a single time. Sequenced: PBMCs or T cells enriched from blood (not recorded which). The receptors originated from a middle-aged man who had recovered from COVID-19. The CDR3 runs from the conserved cysteine through the conserved F or W. The order of the fields is V gene, J gene, CDR3 protein.

V gene: TRBV4-1
J gene: TRBJ1-1
CDR3 protein: CASSQEPGGYTEAFF

V gene: TRBV7-6
J gene: TRBJ2-1
CDR3 protein: CASSRLAGEYNEQFF

V gene: TRBV9
J gene: TRBJ1-3
CDR3 protein: CASSPGHPMDGVVYF

V gene: TRBV28
J gene: TRBJ1-5
CDR3 protein: CASSPYRGYQPQHF

V gene: TRBV23-1
J gene: TRBJ2-3
CDR3 protein: CASSQSGQASTDTQYF

V gene: TRBV28
J gene: TRBJ1-5
CDR3 protein: CASSLVGHINQPQHF

V gene: TRBV19
J gene: TRBJ1-5
CDR3 protein: CASADGQGPQHF

V gene: TRBV15
J gene: TRBJ1-1
CDR3 protein: CATSRVATEAFF

V gene: TRBV29-1
J gene: TRBJ1-2
CDR3 protein: CSVVGAHGYTF

V gene: TRBV25-1
J gene: TRBJ1-1
CDR3 protein: CASSETASLMNTEAFF

V gene: TRBV6-4
J gene: TRBJ2-1
CDR3 protein: CASTLRAGAYNEQFF

V gene: TRBV6-5
J gene: TRBJ2-7
CDR3 protein: CASSYRLAGSYEQYF

V gene: TRBV18
J gene: TRBJ1-4
CDR3 protein: CASSYRGQNEKLFF

V gene: TRBV13
J gene: TRBJ2-2
CDR3 protein: CASSLVESTNTGELFF

V gene: TRBV6-1
J gene: TRBJ2-3
CDR3 protein: CASSEATGDPDTQYF

V gene: TRBV5-1
J gene: TRBJ2-7
CDR3 protein: CASSLGGQVGSYEQYF

V gene: TRBV30
J gene: TRBJ2-1
CDR3 protein: CAWRGLAGLRDEQFF

V gene: TRBV5-6
J gene: TRBJ2-2
CDR3 protein: CASSFEYTGELFF

V gene: TRBV5-4
J gene: TRBJ2-3
CDR3 protein: CASSRERGGLADTQYF

V gene: TRBV5-1
J gene: TRBJ1-1
CDR3 protein: CASSYGQGGTEAFF

V gene: TRBV4-1
J gene: TRBJ2-5
CDR3 protein: CASSLRLVGETQYF

V gene: TRBV28
J gene: TRBJ1-4
CDR3 protein: CASSLLVRRTNEKLFF

V gene: TRBV18
J gene: TRBJ1-1
CDR3 protein: CASSRNFDRTEAFF

V gene: TRBV7-6
J gene: TRBJ1-3
CDR3 protein: CASSFGHPSGNTIYF

V gene: TRBV20-1
J gene: TRBJ2-7
CDR3 protein: CSASSDRGSHEQYF

V gene: TRBV30
J gene: TRBJ2-7
CDR3 protein: CARSTGAWYEQYF

V gene: TRBV18
J gene: TRBJ2-7
CDR3 protein: CASSPQRGAYEQYF

V gene: TRBV11-3
J gene: TRBJ2-3
CDR3 protein: CASSLGTSGSTDTQYF